These T cell receptor beta chains were read from a single sample in a study of human T cells and chemical hapten exposure. Via MiXCR, TCRdb re-called the RACE reads, giving one row per CDR3 protein. Of around 300,000 distinct CDR3 sequences detected, about 5.4% appear once; the ten largest clones hold around 8.8%. The source was whole blood, collected in connection with sensitization to the hapten diphenylcyclopropenone (DPC). The receptors here all came from a woman under 30 with alopecia areata. Some clones in this sample may be carry-over from other donors' samples. The CDR3 runs from the conserved cysteine through the conserved F or W. D genes are given only for firm matches. A row's size may be missing; if present it is once, few, many or a size class.

J gene: TRBJ1-1; D gene: -; V gene: TRBV6-6; clone size: many; CDR3 DNA: TGTGCCAGCAGTTCTACGCGGGAGGGAGTCACTGAAGCTTTCTTT; CDR3 protein: CASSSTREGVTEAFF
J gene: TRBJ2-3; D gene: TRBD2; V gene: TRBV6-5; clone size: -; CDR3 DNA: TGTGCCAGCAAAGGCGGGGGAACAGATACGCAGTATTTT; CDR3 protein: CASKGGGTDTQYF
J gene: TRBJ1-1; D gene: -; V gene: TRBV20-1; clone size: once; CDR3 DNA: TGCAGTGCCCGAACGGCTAATGCTGGCCCCGGGTCTTTCTTT; CDR3 protein: CSARTANAGPGSFF
J gene: TRBJ2-3; D gene: -; V gene: TRBV6-5; clone size: few; CDR3 DNA: TGTGCCAGCAGTTACCGCGGGGGCACAGATACGCAGTATTTT; CDR3 protein: CASSYRGGTDTQYF
J gene: TRBJ1-3; D gene: -; V gene: TRBV6-5; clone size: few; CDR3 DNA: TGTGCCAGCAGTTACTCGGCGGAGACTTCTGGAAACACCATATATTTT; CDR3 protein: CASSYSAETSGNTIYF
J gene: TRBJ2-3; D gene: TRBD2; V gene: TRBV10-3; clone size: many; CDR3 DNA: TGTGCCATCAGTCCGCCTAGCGGTTACACAGATACGCAGTATTTT; CDR3 protein: CAISPPSGYTDTQYF
J gene: TRBJ2-3; D gene: -; V gene: TRBV5-1; clone size: -; CDR3 DNA: TGCGCCAGCAGCTCCACAGGTCTTCGTACGCAGTATTTT; CDR3 protein: CASSSTGLRTQYF
J gene: TRBJ2-3; D gene: TRBD2; V gene: TRBV20-1; clone size: few; CDR3 DNA: TGCAGTGCTAGAGATCTAAGAGGGACTAGCGGCACAGATACGCAGTATTTT; CDR3 protein: CSARDLRGTSGTDTQYF
J gene: TRBJ1-6; D gene: -; V gene: TRBV9; clone size: -; CDR3 DNA: TGTGCCAGCAGCGTAGCTAGAGGGGGATACGGTAATTCACCCCTCCACTTT; CDR3 protein: CASSVARGGYGNSPLHF
J gene: TRBJ1-2; D gene: -; V gene: TRBV12-3/TRBV12-4; clone size: many; CDR3 DNA: TGTGCCAGCAGTTTCGCGGCAGGGAAGGGTCTTGGCTACACCTTC; CDR3 protein: CASSFAAGKGLGYTF
J gene: TRBJ1-4; D gene: TRBD1; V gene: TRBV29-1; clone size: -; CDR3 DNA: TGCAGCACAACGACCGGGACAGGGCGGGAAAAACTGTTTTTT; CDR3 protein: CSTTTGTGREKLFF
J gene: TRBJ1-2; D gene: TRBD1; V gene: TRBV5-1; clone size: many; CDR3 DNA: TGCGCCAGCAGCCTGGGGGGGACAGCAATTAACTATGGCTACACCTTC; CDR3 protein: CASSLGGTAINYGYTF
J gene: TRBJ1-1; D gene: -; V gene: TRBV6-5; clone size: many; CDR3 DNA: TGTGCCAGCAGTTACTCGATGGTTAAGAAAGCTTTCTTT; CDR3 protein: CASSYSMVKKAFF
J gene: TRBJ2-4; D gene: -; V gene: TRBV2; clone size: many; CDR3 DNA: TGTGCCAGCAGTGGTACGAACTCCTTAGCCAAAAACATTCAGTACTTC; CDR3 protein: CASSGTNSLAKNIQYF
J gene: TRBJ1-5; D gene: TRBD1; V gene: TRBV12-3/TRBV12-4; clone size: few; CDR3 DNA: TGTGCCAGCAGTCCGCCGGGACAGGGTCGGCAGCCCCAGCATTTT; CDR3 protein: CASSPPGQGRQPQHF
J gene: TRBJ1-2; D gene: -; V gene: TRBV5-8; clone size: few; CDR3 DNA: TGTGCCAGCAGCTTGGCCGGTCAACCAGGGGTAGCTAACTATGGCTACACCTTC; CDR3 protein: CASSLAGQPGVANYGYTF
J gene: TRBJ2-3; D gene: TRBD2; V gene: TRBV12-3/TRBV12-4; clone size: once; CDR3 DNA: TGTGCCAGCAGGGGTAGCGGGGGATCCACAGATAAGCAGTATTTT; CDR3 protein: CASRGSGGSTDKQYF
J gene: TRBJ1-4; D gene: -; V gene: TRBV7-2; clone size: many; CDR3 DNA: TGTGCCAGCAGCACCCGGTTAGGTCGGCTGTTTTTT; CDR3 protein: CASSTRLGRLFF
J gene: TRBJ1-5; D gene: -; V gene: TRBV20-1; clone size: few; CDR3 DNA: TGCAGTGCGTTAATAGGGGGGGGAGTCAATCAGCCCCAGCATTTT; CDR3 protein: CSALIGGGVNQPQHF